This TCR beta chain is drawn from a study of breast tumors, draining lymph nodes, adjacent tissues. Study-level results: Data only fit, rather than demonstrated, lymph node origin of most tumor T cells. Findings are consistent with lymph node origin and intratumoral expansion of most tumor T cells. Tumor and nontumor repertoires were significantly more similar in luminal-like than in basal-like breast cancer. Tumor repertoires ranked between lymph nodes and nontumor tissue in diversity, with V and J gene preferences.

Turning to this clonotype: Its cognate antigen is unknown. A read error may explain this, as a much larger clone is one base away.

The lymph nodes were axillary draining lymph nodes from breast cancer patients. TCRdb reprocessed the multiplex PCR reads with MiXCR, giving one entry per CDR3 protein. This table has about 180,000 distinct CDR3 sequences, 25% to 40% appearing once. The junction had 6 bases not matched to a gene; V was cut back by 4 bases and J by 5 bases. The CDR3 covers 16 residues. The germline CDR1 and CDR2 sequences are SGDLS and YYNGEE. The genes are TRBV9 and TRBJ2-1; the match to TRBD2 covers 13 bases. Sequenced material: axillary lymph node tissue. The sequence was collected from a female donor with breast cancer. Some clones in this sample may be carry-over from other donors' samples. CDR3 sequence reads: CASSSRTSGRDNEQFF. The CDR3 DNA follows: TGTGCCAGCAGCTCCCGGACTAGCGGGAGAGACAATGAGCAGTTCTTC.